This T cell receptor (beta chain) derives from a study of graft-versus-host responses after intestinal transplantation. The CDR3 has 16 residues. The table came from immunoSEQ multiplex PCR; TCRdb's copy has only in-frame clones and leaves some out. The data show roughly 39,000 clones, about 95% seen once. A word on this clone: The antigen is undetermined.

Study-level results: Peak levels of circulating GvH clones tracked with early post-transplant HvG declines.

This clonotype originated in a human donor who was the organ donor for an intestinal transplant. The chain has TRBV21-1 and TRBJ1-1; the table's TRBD1 call for D was not verified on the DNA. TRBV21-1 is an annotated pseudogene. Sequenced material: unstimulated CD8+ T cells sorted from spleen or lymph node cells, taken before transplant. CDR3 loop: CASRQIPGHQNTEAFF. For the CDR3, the DNA is TGTGCCAGCAGACAAATTCCGGGACACCAGAACACTGAAGCTTTCTTT.